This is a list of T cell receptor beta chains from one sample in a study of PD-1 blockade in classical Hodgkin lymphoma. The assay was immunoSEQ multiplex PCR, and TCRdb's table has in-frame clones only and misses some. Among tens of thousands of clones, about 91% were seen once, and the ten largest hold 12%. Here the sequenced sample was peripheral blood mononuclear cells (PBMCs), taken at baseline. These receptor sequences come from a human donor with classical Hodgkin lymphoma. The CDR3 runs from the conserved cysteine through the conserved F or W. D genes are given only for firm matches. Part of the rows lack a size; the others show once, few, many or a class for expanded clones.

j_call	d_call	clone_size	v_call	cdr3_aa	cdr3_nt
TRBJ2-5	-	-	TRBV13	CASSLLVEESGETQYF	TGTGCCAGCAGCTTATTGGTGGAAGAATCTGGGGAGACCCAGTACTTC
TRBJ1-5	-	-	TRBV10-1	CASSEAGQPQHF	TGCGCCAGCAGTGAGGCTGGACAGCCCCAGCATTTT
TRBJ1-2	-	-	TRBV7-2	CASSAGLNYGYTF	TGTGCCAGCAGCGCGGGACTCAACTATGGCTACACCTTC
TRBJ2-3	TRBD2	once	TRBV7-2	CASSLAGGSTDTQYF	TGTGCCAGCAGCTTAGCGGGGGGGAGCACAGATACGCAGTATTTT
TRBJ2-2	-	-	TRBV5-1	CASKMTAGALTGELFF	TGCGCCAGCAAGATGACGGCGGGGGCCCTTACCGGGGAGCTGTTTTTT
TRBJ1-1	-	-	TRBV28	CACRTPNTEAFF	TGTGCCTGTAGGACACCGAACACTGAAGCTTTCTTT
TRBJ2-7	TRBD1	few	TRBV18	CASSPPITGGHEQYF	TGTGCCAGCTCACCACCAATCACAGGGGGCCACGAGCAGTACTTC
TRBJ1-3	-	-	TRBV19	CASSNFRDKPSGNTIYF	TGTGCCAGTAGTAATTTCCGGGACAAACCCTCTGGAAACACCATATATTTT
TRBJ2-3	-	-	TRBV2	CASSEFAQYF	TGTGCCAGCAGTGAATTTGCGCAGTATTTT
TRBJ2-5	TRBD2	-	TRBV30	CAWTLAGGVKGETQYF	TGTGCCTGGACCTTAGCGGGGGGGGTAAAAGGGGAGACCCAGTACTTC
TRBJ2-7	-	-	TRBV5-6	CASSPQGYEQYF	TGTGCCAGCAGCCCTCAGGGGTACGAGCAGTACTTC
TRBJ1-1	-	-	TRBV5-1	CASRSLASNTEAFF	TGCGCCAGCAGGTCCCTAGCCTCGAACACTGAAGCTTTCTTT
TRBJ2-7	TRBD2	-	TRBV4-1	CASSAGLAVNYEQYF	TGCGCCAGCAGCGCTGGACTAGCGGTTAACTACGAGCAGTACTTC
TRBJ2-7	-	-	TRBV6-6	CASSYEVGWVMYF	TGTGCCAGCAGTTACGAGGTTGGGTGGGTTATGTACTTC
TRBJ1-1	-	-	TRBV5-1	CASSLDGRGTEAFF	TGCGCCAGCAGCTTGGACGGCAGGGGAACTGAAGCTTTCTTT